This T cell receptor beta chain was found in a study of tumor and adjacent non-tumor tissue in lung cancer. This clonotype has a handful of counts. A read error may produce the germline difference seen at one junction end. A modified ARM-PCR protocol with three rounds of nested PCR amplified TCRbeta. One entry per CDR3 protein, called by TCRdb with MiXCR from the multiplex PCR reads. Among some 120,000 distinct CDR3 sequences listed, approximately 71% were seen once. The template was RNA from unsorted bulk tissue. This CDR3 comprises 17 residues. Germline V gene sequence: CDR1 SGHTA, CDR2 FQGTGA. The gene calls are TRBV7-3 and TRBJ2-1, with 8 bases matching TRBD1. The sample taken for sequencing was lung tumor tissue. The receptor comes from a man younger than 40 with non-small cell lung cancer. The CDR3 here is CASSRDRGESSYNEQFF. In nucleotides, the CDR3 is TGTGCCAGCAGCCGCGACAGGGGCGAAAGCTCCTATAATGAGCAGTTCTTC.